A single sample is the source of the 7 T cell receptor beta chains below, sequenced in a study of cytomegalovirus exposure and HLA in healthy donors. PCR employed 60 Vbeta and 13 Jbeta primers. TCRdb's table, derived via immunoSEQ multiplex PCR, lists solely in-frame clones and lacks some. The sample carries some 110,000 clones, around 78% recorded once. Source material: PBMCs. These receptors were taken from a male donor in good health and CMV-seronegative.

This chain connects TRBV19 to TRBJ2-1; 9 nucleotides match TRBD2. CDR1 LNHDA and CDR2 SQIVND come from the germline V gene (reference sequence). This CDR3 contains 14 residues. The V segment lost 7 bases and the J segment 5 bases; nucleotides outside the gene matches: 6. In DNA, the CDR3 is TGTGCCAGTAACTCCGGGACTAGCAACAATGAGCAGTTCTTC. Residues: CASNSGTSNNEQFF.

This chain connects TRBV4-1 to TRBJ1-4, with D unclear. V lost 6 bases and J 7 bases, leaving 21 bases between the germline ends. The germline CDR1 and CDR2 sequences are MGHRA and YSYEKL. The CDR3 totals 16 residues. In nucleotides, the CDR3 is TGCGCCAGCAGTCGCGCCGGACCCGGGGTATTTGAAAAACTGTTTTTT. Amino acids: CASSRAGPGVFEKLFF.

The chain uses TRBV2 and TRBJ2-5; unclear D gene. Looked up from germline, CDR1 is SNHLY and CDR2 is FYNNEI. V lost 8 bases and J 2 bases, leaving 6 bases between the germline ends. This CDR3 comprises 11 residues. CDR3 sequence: CASVQQETQYF. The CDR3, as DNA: TGTGCCAGCGTACAGCAAGAGACCCAGTACTTC.

Written as DNA, the CDR3 is TGCGCCAGCAGCTTCGCAGGGTTAGGAGAGACCCAGTACTTC. Amino acid sequence: CASSFAGLGETQYF. The chain couples TRBV5-1 to TRBJ2-5; a possible D gene is TRBD1 (5 bases). Between the trimmed V and J ends, which lost 2 bases and 4 bases, there was a span of 12 bases. Germline V gene sequence: CDR1 SGHRS, CDR2 YFSETQ. The CDR3 is 14 residues long.

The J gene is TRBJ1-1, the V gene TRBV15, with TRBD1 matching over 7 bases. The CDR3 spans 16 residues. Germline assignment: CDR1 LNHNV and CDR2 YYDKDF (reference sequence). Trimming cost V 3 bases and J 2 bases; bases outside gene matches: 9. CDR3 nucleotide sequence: TGTGCCACCAGCAGTCGCCCGGGACAGCGAAACACTGAAGCTTTCTTT. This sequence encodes CATSSRPGQRNTEAFF.

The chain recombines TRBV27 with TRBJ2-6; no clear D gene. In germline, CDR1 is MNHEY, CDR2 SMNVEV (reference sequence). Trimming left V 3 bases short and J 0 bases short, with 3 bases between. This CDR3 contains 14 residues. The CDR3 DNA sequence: TGTGCCAGCAGTTTCCACTCTGGGGCCAACGTCCTGACTTTC. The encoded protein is CASSFHSGANVLTF.

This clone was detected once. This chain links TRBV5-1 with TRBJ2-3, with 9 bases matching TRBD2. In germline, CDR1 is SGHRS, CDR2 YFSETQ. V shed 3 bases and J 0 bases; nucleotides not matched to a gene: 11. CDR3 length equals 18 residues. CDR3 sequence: CASSSIAGVDTSTDTQYF. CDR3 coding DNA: TGCGCCAGCAGCTCCATAGCGGGGGTGGATACTAGCACAGATACGCAGTATTTT.